This TCR beta chain was retrieved from a study of T-cell memory formation after mild COVID-19. Study-wide context: TCR clusters showed largely donor specificity. Study results and limitations: The study found contracting CD4+ clones mainly in CM and EM and contracting CD8+ clones in EMRA.

Germline V CDR1 and CDR2: SGHTA, FQGNSA. The CDR3 totals 15 residues. Unmatched junction bases numbered 9, after V lost 6 bases and J lost 3 bases. The sample holds many counts of this clonotype. No antigen is known for it. In TCRdb, the 5' RACE reads were re-called with MiXCR into one record per CDR3 protein. The sample contains 250,000 to 350,000 distinct CDR3 sequences, roughly 21% of which appear only once. This TCR derives from a man between 18 and 35 years old who had mild COVID-19 (a few samples of this study predate the infection). Cell type and time point are not known. The source material was PBMCs or a T cell subset sorted from them (not recorded which). The chain uses TRBV7-2 and TRBJ1-1; 8 bases match TRBD1. CDR3 in DNA: TGTGCCAGCAGTACAGGACAGGGCCTCTACACTGAAGCTTTCTTT. This sequence encodes CASSTGQGLYTEAFF.